The rows below give T cell receptor beta chains drawn from one sample of a study of T cell changes during pregnancy in multiple sclerosis. Here immunoSEQ multiplex PCR was the method, and the copy in TCRdb shows in-frame clones only, minus some. This sample has around 63,000 clones; 80% to 95% occur once, and the top ten carry 2.8%. The specimen was peripheral blood, collected in the third trimester of pregnancy. The receptors were sampled from a female donor in good health, enrolled as a control in a pregnancy study. The CDR3 runs from the conserved cysteine through the conserved F or W. Each record gives: CDR3 protein, CDR3 DNA, clone size, J gene, D gene, V gene. D genes are given only for firm matches. Some rows mark clone size as missing; the rest say once, few, many or name a class of expanded clone.

CDR3: CSAYDRVVGHF
DNA: TGCAGTGCTTATGACAGGGTTGTAGGGCATTTT
size: .
J: TRBJ2-3
D: TRBD1
V: TRBV20-1

CDR3: CASSPRSGEDIQYF
DNA: TGTGCCAGCAGCCCCCGATCCGGAGAGGACATTCAGTACTTC
size: .
J: TRBJ2-4
D: .
V: TRBV5-4

CDR3: CASSQEEGSEQYF
DNA: TGTGCCAGCAGCCAAGAGGAGGGGTCCGAGCAGTACTTC
size: .
J: TRBJ2-7
D: .
V: TRBV14

CDR3: CASSLDRGGYNEQFF
DNA: TGTGCCAGCAGCTTAGACAGGGGGGGTTACAATGAGCAGTTCTTC
size: .
J: TRBJ2-1
D: .
V: TRBV7-2

CDR3: CASSLLAARETQYF
DNA: TGTGCCAGCAGTTTACTAGCGGCCAGGGAGACCCAGTACTTC
size: .
J: TRBJ2-5
D: TRBD2
V: TRBV5-6

CDR3: CASSLMVEQGSEQYF
DNA: TGTGCCAGCAGCTTAATGGTTGAACAGGGATCCGAGCAGTACTTC
size: .
J: TRBJ2-7
D: .
V: TRBV7-9

CDR3: CSGYRGEGTEAFF
DNA: TGCAGCGGATACAGGGGGGAGGGGACTGAAGCTTTCTTT
size: .
J: TRBJ1-1
D: TRBD1
V: TRBV29-1

CDR3: CASSQDAGGQGMHEQYF
DNA: TGTGCCAGCAGCCAAGATGCGGGGGGACAGGGAATGCACGAGCAGTACTTC
size: .
J: TRBJ2-7
D: .
V: TRBV14

CDR3: CASSPTGGENTEAFF
DNA: TGTGCCAGCAGCCCTACAGGGGGCGAGAACACTGAAGCTTTCTTT
size: .
J: TRBJ1-1
D: TRBD1
V: TRBV7-6

CDR3: CASKTTDINYGYTF
DNA: TGTGCCAGCAAAACGACAGATATTAACTATGGCTACACCTTC
size: once
J: TRBJ1-2
D: .
V: TRBV28

CDR3: CASSFGGRTEAFF
DNA: TGTGCCAGCAGCTTTGGAGGGAGAACTGAAGCTTTCTTT
size: .
J: TRBJ1-1
D: .
V: TRBV7-6

CDR3: CASGLGRGQAKGELFF
DNA: TGTGCTAGTGGTTTGGGCCGGGGACAGGCGAAGGGGGAGCTGTTTTTT
size: .
J: TRBJ2-2
D: TRBD1
V: TRBV12-5

CDR3: CASSLPRQGRDTEAFF
DNA: TGCGCCAGCAGCCTCCCGCGACAGGGGAGGGACACTGAAGCTTTCTTT
size: few
J: TRBJ1-1
D: TRBD1
V: TRBV4-1

CDR3: CASSMEGRETEAFF
DNA: TGTGCCAGTAGTATGGAGGGCCGAGAGACTGAAGCTTTCTTT
size: .
J: TRBJ1-1
D: .
V: TRBV19

CDR3: CASSQDGQNQPQHF
DNA: TGCGCCAGCAGCCAAGACGGACAGAATCAGCCCCAGCATTTT
size: once
J: TRBJ1-5
D: .
V: TRBV4-3

CDR3: CATLDVAGGPTGDTGELFF
DNA: TGTGCCACCCTTGACGTTGCGGGGGGCCCCACGGGGGACACCGGGGAGCTGTTTTTT
size: .
J: TRBJ2-2
D: TRBD2
V: TRBV7-9

CDR3: CASSFGTGGSLEPVHGYTF
DNA: TGTGCCAGCAGTTTCGGGACAGGGGGCTCCCTTGAACCCGTCCATGGCTACACCTTC
size: .
J: TRBJ1-2
D: TRBD1
V: TRBV27

CDR3: CASSPTRGQGTEAFF
DNA: TGCGCCAGCAGCCCTACCAGGGGGCAGGGCACTGAAGCTTTCTTT
size: few
J: TRBJ1-1
D: TRBD1
V: TRBV4-1

CDR3: CASSLRSGGTGELFF
DNA: TGTGCCAGCAGCTTACGGTCTGGCGGAACCGGGGAGCTGTTTTTT
size: .
J: TRBJ2-2
D: .
V: TRBV7-2

CDR3: CASSQEANTEAFF
DNA: TGTGCCAGCAGCCAAGAGGCGAACACTGAAGCTTTCTTT
size: .
J: TRBJ1-1
D: .
V: TRBV4-2

CDR3: CASSLGQGNNQPQHF
DNA: TGTGCCAGCAGTTTAGGCCAGGGGAACAATCAGCCCCAGCATTTT
size: .
J: TRBJ1-5
D: .
V: TRBV28

CDR3: CASSALQGARPEAFF
DNA: TGTGCCAGCAGTGCCTTACAGGGGGCTAGGCCTGAAGCTTTCTTT
size: .
J: TRBJ1-1
D: TRBD1
V: TRBV6-1

CDR3: CAWRRGGPKETQYF
DNA: TGTGCCTGGAGGAGGGGGGGCCCCAAAGAGACCCAGTACTTC
size: .
J: TRBJ2-5
D: .
V: TRBV30

CDR3: CASSLVRTGVFF
DNA: TGTGCCAGCAGCTTGGTCCGGACAGGGGTGTTTTTT
size: .
J: TRBJ1-4
D: TRBD1
V: TRBV5-8

CDR3: CASSSATGEVNEQFF
DNA: TGTGCCAGCAGCTCCGCGACAGGGGAGGTAAATGAGCAGTTCTTC
size: .
J: TRBJ2-1
D: TRBD1
V: TRBV13

CDR3: CAIRGQGTEAFF
DNA: TGTGCCATCAGGGGGCAGGGGACTGAAGCTTTCTTT
size: .
J: TRBJ1-1
D: .
V: TRBV10-3

CDR3: CASSFERGGWDEQYF
DNA: TGTGCCAGCAGCTTTGAGCGGGGGGGCTGGGACGAGCAGTACTTC
size: .
J: TRBJ2-7
D: TRBD2
V: TRBV7-2

CDR3: CASGLVRGTSAYNEQFF
DNA: TGTGCTAGTGGTTTGGTACGGGGGACTAGCGCTTACAATGAGCAGTTCTTC
size: .
J: TRBJ2-1
D: TRBD2
V: TRBV12-5

CDR3: CASSSRGATTDTQYF
DNA: TGTGCCAGCTCCTCCCGGGGGGCGACCACAGATACGCAGTATTTT
size: .
J: TRBJ2-3
D: .
V: TRBV2

CDR3: CASSLGVAVSTDTQYF
DNA: TGCGCCAGCAGCTTGGGGGTAGCGGTTAGCACAGATACGCAGTATTTT
size: .
J: TRBJ2-3
D: .
V: TRBV5-1

CDR3: CASSIISGRFNEQFF
DNA: TGTGCCAGTAGTATTATTAGCGGGAGGTTTAATGAGCAGTTCTTC
size: .
J: TRBJ2-1
D: TRBD2
V: TRBV19

CDR3: CASSPDRAEAFF
DNA: TGTGCCAGCAGCCCGGACAGGGCGGAAGCTTTCTTT
size: .
J: TRBJ1-1
D: TRBD1
V: TRBV6-6

CDR3: CASSPPGNGEQYF
DNA: TGTGCCAGCAGCCCCCCAGGGAATGGCGAGCAGTACTTC
size: .
J: TRBJ2-7
D: .
V: TRBV11-2

CDR3: CASSLVQAYGYTF
DNA: TGTGCCAGCAGCTTGGTACAGGCCTATGGCTACACCTTC
size: .
J: TRBJ1-2
D: .
V: TRBV5-5

CDR3: CASGLVHVLESTGTTSGANVLTF
DNA: TGTGCTAGTGGTTTGGTACACGTTCTCGAATCGACAGGGACAACCTCTGGGGCCAACGTCCTGACTTTC
size: .
J: TRBJ2-6
D: TRBD1
V: TRBV12-5

CDR3: CASSYSEGRGTEAFF
DNA: TGTGCCAGCAGCTATTCCGAAGGCCGGGGAACTGAAGCTTTCTTT
size: .
J: TRBJ1-1
D: .
V: TRBV7-8

CDR3: CASSLVTGSEQYF
DNA: TGTGCCAGCAGCTTGGTTACGGGTAGCGAGCAGTACTTC
size: .
J: TRBJ2-7
D: .
V: TRBV7-9

CDR3: CASSEGQGRYEQYF
DNA: TGTGCCAGCAGTGAGGGCCAGGGCCGGTACGAGCAGTACTTC
size: .
J: TRBJ2-7
D: .
V: TRBV25-1

CDR3: CAWSDPSGRRNYGYTF
DNA: TGTGCCTGGAGTGACCCCAGCGGGCGACGTAACTATGGCTACACCTTC
size: .
J: TRBJ1-2
D: .
V: TRBV30

CDR3: CATSREGGTEAFF
DNA: TGTGCCACCAGCAGAGAGGGGGGGACTGAAGCTTTCTTT
size: .
J: TRBJ1-1
D: .
V: TRBV15

CDR3: CASSKGQSAGYTF
DNA: TGTGCCAGCAGCAAGGGACAGAGCGCTGGCTACACCTTC
size: few
J: TRBJ1-2
D: TRBD1
V: TRBV5-5

CDR3: CASSSQGVSYEQYF
DNA: TGCGCCAGCAGCTCGCAGGGGGTCTCCTACGAGCAGTACTTC
size: .
J: TRBJ2-7
D: TRBD1
V: TRBV5-1

CDR3: CSVRTGGEQYF
DNA: TGCAGCGTTCGGACAGGGGGAGAGCAGTACTTC
size: .
J: TRBJ2-7
D: TRBD1
V: TRBV29-1

CDR3: CASGRGPNYGYTF
DNA: TGTGCCAGCGGCAGGGGGCCCAACTATGGCTACACCTTC
size: .
J: TRBJ1-2
D: TRBD1
V: TRBV6-5

CDR3: CASTAGGGPYEKLFF
DNA: TGTGCCAGCACCGCCGGCGGGGGGCCTTATGAAAAACTGTTTTTT
size: .
J: TRBJ1-4
D: .
V: TRBV28

CDR3: CASSQGIGDKDTQYF
DNA: TGCGCCAGCAGCCAAGGAATAGGGGATAAAGATACGCAGTATTTT
size: .
J: TRBJ2-3
D: .
V: TRBV4-1

CDR3: CASSLWTGGTEAFF
DNA: TGTGCCAGCAGCCTCTGGACAGGGGGCACTGAAGCTTTCTTT
size: .
J: TRBJ1-1
D: TRBD1
V: TRBV14

CDR3: CASSLIGGAEAFF
DNA: TGTGCCAGCAGCTTAATCGGAGGGGCTGAAGCTTTCTTT
size: .
J: TRBJ1-1
D: .
V: TRBV7-6

CDR3: CASSFGTSGKQYF
DNA: TGTGCCAGCAGTTTTGGGACTAGCGGGAAGCAGTACTTC
size: few
J: TRBJ2-7
D: TRBD2
V: TRBV7-3

CDR3: CASSSQGSVSYEQYF
DNA: TGTGCCAGCAGTTCACAGGGGTCCGTGTCGTACGAGCAGTACTTC
size: .
J: TRBJ2-7
D: TRBD1
V: TRBV28

CDR3: CASSLRVGGLSEAFF
DNA: TGTGCCAGCAGCTTAAGGGTGGGGGGGCTTAGTGAAGCTTTCTTT
size: .
J: TRBJ1-1
D: .
V: TRBV5-4

CDR3: CASSLGRYSLYGYTF
DNA: TGTGCCAGCAGCTTGGGGCGCTACAGCCTCTATGGCTACACCTTC
size: few
J: TRBJ1-2
D: .
V: TRBV7-2

CDR3: CAISESDRATDTQYF
DNA: TGTGCCATCAGTGAGTCCGACAGGGCCACAGATACGCAGTATTTT
size: .
J: TRBJ2-3
D: TRBD1
V: TRBV10-3

CDR3: CATSRGLEVETQYF
DNA: TGTGCCACCAGCAGAGGACTAGAGGTGGAGACCCAGTACTTC
size: .
J: TRBJ2-5
D: .
V: TRBV15